This is a list of T cell receptor beta chains from one sample in a study of cytomegalovirus exposure and HLA in healthy donors. Produced via immunoSEQ multiplex PCR; TCRdb's table is partial and in-frame only. Of hundreds of thousands of clones listed, roughly 83% are singletons. Sequencing was carried out using PBMCs. These receptors came from a woman under 30 in good health and CMV-seronegative. Both conserved end residues are part of each CDR3. The D gene is left open where the match is weak. Size is stated for part of the rows, as once, few or many counts, or as a class when the clone is expanded.

j_call	d_call	v_call	clone_size	cdr3_length	cdr3_aa	cdr3_nt
TRBJ2-5	TRBD1	TRBV5-4	NA	13	CASSLDRGETQYF	TGTGCCAGCAGCTTGGACAGGGGAGAGACCCAGTACTTC
TRBJ2-1	NA	TRBV10-2	NA	12	CASSVLNNEQFF	TGCGCCAGCAGTGTACTAAACAATGAGCAGTTCTTC
TRBJ1-3	NA	TRBV5-1	NA	18	CASSSLPGTRLSGNTIYF	TGCGCCAGCAGCTCCCTCCCAGGGACACGCCTGTCTGGAAACACCATATATTTT
TRBJ2-2	TRBD1	TRBV7-3	NA	15	CASSPGQGSTGELFF	TGTGCCAGCAGCCCCGGACAGGGGAGTACCGGGGAGCTGTTTTTT
TRBJ2-7	TRBD2	TRBV2	NA	12	CASRGGAPEQYF	TGTGCCAGCAGGGGAGGGGCGCCCGAGCAGTACTTC
TRBJ1-5	NA	TRBV2	few	14	CASKREQANQPQHF	TGTGCCAGCAAACGAGAGCAGGCCAATCAGCCCCAGCATTTT
TRBJ1-2	TRBD1	TRBV29-1	NA	13	CSVAGQGPTGYTF	TGCAGCGTTGCGGGACAGGGTCCAACTGGCTACACCTTC
TRBJ2-5	NA	TRBV27	NA	19	CASSLSRGVRSVHQETQYF	TGTGCCAGCAGTTTATCGAGAGGGGTTAGGTCCGTTCACCAAGAGACCCAGTACTTC
TRBJ2-1	TRBD1	TRBV5-6	NA	13	CASSFGTGDEQFF	TGTGCCAGCAGCTTCGGGACAGGGGATGAGCAGTTCTTC
TRBJ1-2	TRBD1	TRBV2	NA	13	CARVSGTGYGYTF	TGTGCCAGGGTGTCCGGGACAGGCTATGGCTACACCTTC
TRBJ1-1	NA	TRBV2	NA	13	CASSWTGSTEAFF	TGTGCCAGCAGTTGGACGGGTAGTACTGAAGCTTTCTTT
TRBJ1-4	TRBD1	TRBV10-3	few	15	CAISAFGQGNEKLFF	TGTGCCATCAGTGCCTTCGGACAGGGAAATGAAAAACTGTTTTTT
TRBJ2-7	TRBD2	TRBV2	NA	17	CASSEGAAGRGDYEQYF	TGTGCCAGCAGTGAAGGGGCCGCGGGACGGGGGGATTACGAGCAGTACTTC
TRBJ1-5	NA	TRBV2	NA	13	CASRKGGGQPQHF	TGTGCCAGCAGGAAGGGGGGAGGTCAGCCCCAGCATTTT
TRBJ1-2	TRBD1	TRBV10-3	once	15	CAISEGTGGDYGYTF	TGTGCCATCAGTGAGGGTACAGGGGGCGACTATGGCTACACCTTC
TRBJ2-7	NA	TRBV7-7	NA	13	CASSLGEVSEQYF	TGTGCCAGCAGCTTAGGGGAGGTCTCCGAGCAGTACTTC
TRBJ1-5	NA	TRBV5-4	NA	13	CASSSDGRSPQHF	TGTGCCAGCAGCTCGGATGGCCGGTCGCCCCAGCATTTT
TRBJ2-7	NA	TRBV5-1	few	14	CASSLSTATYEQYF	TGCGCCAGCAGCTTGTCAACAGCTACCTACGAGCAGTACTTC
TRBJ2-7	TRBD2	TRBV28	NA	15	CASSPGTSGSYEQYF	TGTGCCAGCAGTCCAGGGACTAGCGGGAGTTACGAGCAGTACTTC
TRBJ1-2	TRBD1	TRBV18	NA	17	CASSPPLGQGGNYGYTF	TGTGCCAGCTCACCACCCTTGGGCCAGGGGGGGAACTATGGCTACACCTTC
TRBJ1-1	TRBD1	TRBV27	NA	17	CASSRGTLRDRGTEAFF	TGTGCCAGCAGCCGAGGGACCCTCCGGGACAGGGGAACTGAAGCTTTCTTT
TRBJ2-7	NA	TRBV11-2	NA	14	CASSLTPIEDEQYF	TGTGCCAGCAGCTTAACCCCGATAGAGGACGAGCAGTACTTC
TRBJ1-6	NA	TRBV30	NA	13	CAWSNFPNSPLHF	TGTGCCTGGAGTAATTTTCCCAATTCACCCCTCCACTTT
TRBJ1-1	TRBD1	TRBV5-1	NA	17	CASSLGTGAGRNTEAFF	TGCGCCAGCAGCTTGGGGACAGGGGCCGGTAGGAACACTGAAGCTTTCTTT
TRBJ2-1	NA	TRBV21-1	NA	14	CASSNRWTPRQQFF	TGTGCCAGCAGCAATAGATGGACTCCCCGTCAGCAGTTCTTC
TRBJ1-1	TRBD1	TRBV28	NA	13	CASGNRGRTEAFF	TGTGCCAGCGGAAACAGGGGGAGAACTGAAGCTTTCTTT
TRBJ1-2	TRBD1	TRBV6-5	few	15	CASSYTGGQNYGYTF	TGTGCCAGCAGTTACACGGGGGGACAGAACTATGGCTACACCTTC
TRBJ2-7	TRBD2	TRBV9	NA	15	CASSGTSGRAGEQYF	TGTGCCAGCAGCGGAACTAGCGGGAGGGCCGGTGAGCAGTACTTC
TRBJ2-7	TRBD2	TRBV7-9	NA	16	CASSLASSGSSYEQYF	TGTGCCAGCAGCTTAGCCTCCAGCGGGAGCTCCTACGAGCAGTACTTC
TRBJ1-2	NA	TRBV2	NA	16	CASSVETREGDYGYTF	TGTGCCAGCAGTGTAGAGACCCGGGAAGGGGACTATGGCTACACCTTC
TRBJ1-4	NA	TRBV5-1	NA	13	CASRDRLREKLFF	TGCGCCAGCAGAGACAGGCTGAGAGAAAAACTGTTTTTT
TRBJ1-5	NA	TRBV6-6	NA	12	CASRNLNQPQHF	TGTGCCAGCAGAAACCTAAATCAGCCCCAGCATTTT
TRBJ2-2	TRBD2	TRBV6-6	NA	14	CAGLAGENTGELFF	TGTGCCGGGCTAGCGGGGGAAAACACCGGGGAGCTGTTTTTT
TRBJ2-7	NA	TRBV19	NA	12	CASSMGSYEQYF	TGTGCCAGTAGTATGGGCTCGTACGAGCAGTACTTC
TRBJ1-5	NA	TRBV7-9	NA	17	CASSLDPTASGNQPQHF	TGTGCCAGCAGCTTAGACCCTACAGCTTCGGGCAATCAGCCCCAGCATTTT
TRBJ1-2	TRBD1	TRBV6-1	once	14	CASRRTGFNYGYTF	TGTGCCAGCAGACGGACAGGCTTTAACTATGGCTACACCTTC
TRBJ2-1	NA	TRBV2	NA	11	CASSVGTPKFF	TGTGCCAGCAGTGTCGGGACTCCTAAGTTCTTC
TRBJ1-3	NA	TRBV7-9	NA	15	CASSPTGSSGNTIYF	TGTGCCAGCAGTCCTACAGGGAGCTCTGGAAACACCATATATTTT
TRBJ2-3	NA	TRBV5-1	NA	13	CASSLTGSDTQYF	TGCGCCAGCAGCTTGACAGGAAGCGATACGCAGTATTTT
TRBJ1-2	TRBD1	TRBV30	NA	14	CAWSVRQGGGGYTF	TGTGCCTGGAGTGTAAGACAGGGCGGCGGTGGCTACACCTTC
TRBJ1-2	NA	TRBV27	NA	19	CASSPEAGTVIGLNYGYTF	TGTGCCAGCAGTCCTGAGGCGGGCACGGTAATTGGTCTTAACTATGGCTACACCTTC
TRBJ2-5	NA	TRBV2	NA	14	CASGVLRGQETQYF	TGTGCCAGCGGAGTCCTAAGGGGGCAAGAGACCCAGTACTTC
TRBJ2-1	TRBD2	TRBV7-9	NA	16	CASSSGLTGGYNEQFF	TGTGCCAGCAGCTCGGGGTTGACGGGAGGTTACAATGAGCAGTTCTTC
TRBJ1-5	NA	TRBV6-5	NA	14	CASSGFRGNQPQHF	TGTGCCAGCTCCGGTTTTAGGGGCAATCAGCCCCAGCATTTT
TRBJ1-6	TRBD1	TRBV5-1	NA	16	CASGTGVAAGNSPLHF	TGCGCCAGCGGGACAGGGGTCGCCGCGGGTAATTCACCCCTCCACTTT
TRBJ1-2	NA	TRBV29-1	NA	10	CSPQGTGYTF	TGCAGCCCGCAGGGGACTGGCTACACCTTC